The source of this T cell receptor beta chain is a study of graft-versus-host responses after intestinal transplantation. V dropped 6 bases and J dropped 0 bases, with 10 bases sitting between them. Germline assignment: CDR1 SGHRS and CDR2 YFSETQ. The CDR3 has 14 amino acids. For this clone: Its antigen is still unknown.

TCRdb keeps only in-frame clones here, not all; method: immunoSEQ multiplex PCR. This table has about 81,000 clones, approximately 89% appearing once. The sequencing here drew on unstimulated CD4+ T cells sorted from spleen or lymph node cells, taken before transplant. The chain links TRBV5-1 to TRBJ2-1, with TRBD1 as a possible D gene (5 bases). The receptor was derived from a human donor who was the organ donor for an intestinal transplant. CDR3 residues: CASTYTGSYNEQFF. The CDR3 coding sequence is TGCGCCAGCACCTACACAGGCTCCTACAATGAGCAGTTCTTC.